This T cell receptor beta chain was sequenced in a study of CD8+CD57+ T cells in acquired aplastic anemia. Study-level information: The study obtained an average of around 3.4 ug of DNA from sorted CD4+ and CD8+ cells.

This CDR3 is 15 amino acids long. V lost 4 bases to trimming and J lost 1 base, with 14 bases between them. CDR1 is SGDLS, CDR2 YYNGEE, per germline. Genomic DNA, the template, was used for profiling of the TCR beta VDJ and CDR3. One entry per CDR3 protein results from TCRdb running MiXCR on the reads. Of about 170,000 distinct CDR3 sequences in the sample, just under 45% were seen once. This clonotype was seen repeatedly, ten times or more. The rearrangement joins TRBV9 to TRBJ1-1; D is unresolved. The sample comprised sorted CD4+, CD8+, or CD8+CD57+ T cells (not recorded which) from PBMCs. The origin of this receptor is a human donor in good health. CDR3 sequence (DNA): TGTGCCAGCAGCCGACACGTGGAGGGGAACACTGAAGCTTTCTTT. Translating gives CASSRHVEGNTEAFF.